This T cell receptor beta chain was captured in a study of blood T cell dynamics during melanoma immunotherapy. Study-wide findings and caveats: The study could not tell melanoma-specific clones from general immune activation. At W3, later disease-control patients showed bifurcated PBMC repertoire changes, unlike progressors.

Method: immunoSEQ multiplex PCR; TCRdb's copy keeps in-frame clones and lacks some. The sample gives about 8,500 clones, about 80% of which show up once; 1% to 1.5% is in the top ten. To note about this clone: Its antigen is still unknown.

The V segment lost 6 bases and the J segment 7 bases; nucleotides outside the gene matches: 14. Germline CDR1 is LNHNV and CDR2 is YYDKDF (reference sequence). The CDR3 consists of 16 residues. Time point of the sample: pre-treatment baseline. Blood was drawn before treatment and at week 3 after checkpoint blockade. Patients with prior systemic cancer treatment, concomitant immunosuppressants, or other active malignancies were excluded. This clonotype was obtained from a human donor with melanoma. Sequenced material: blood, taken from a patient treated with checkpoint blockade. The chain combines TRBV15 with TRBJ2-1; 8 bases match TRBD2. CDR3: CATRSAGVGRENEQFF. In DNA, the CDR3 is TGTGCCACCAGATCAGCGGGAGTGGGGAGGGAGAATGAGCAGTTCTTC.